This T cell receptor beta chain was captured in a study of monozygotic twins with inflammatory bowel disease. TCRdb reprocessed the 5' RACE reads, with one entry per CDR3 protein and no DNA. This table holds about 300,000 distinct CDR3 sequences. The CDR3 totals 12 residues. CDR1 is DFQATT and CDR2 is SNEGSKA in the germline V gene (reference sequence). The sample taken for sequencing was blood. This TCR derives from a human donor with ulcerative colitis or Crohn's disease, or a healthy co-twin of an affected twin (not recorded which). The V call is TRBV20-1, the J call TRBJ1-4; the TCRdb call, TRBD1, lacks DNA for checking. This CDR3 reads CSARAPAEKLFF.